Listed here are 14 T cell receptor beta chains from one sample, sequenced in a study of identical twins. TCRdb analysed the 5' RACE reads with MiXCR anew, one entry per CDR3 protein. The sample shows hundreds of thousands of distinct CDR3 sequences, 5.5% to 6.5% of them seen only once. Sequencing input: naive T cells sorted from blood. These receptors were collected from a man aged 18-30 years in good health.

Details on this clonotype: A much larger clone sits a single nucleotide away, making a read error possible. This sequence joins TRBV11-2 and TRBJ2-1; 9 bases align to TRBD1. From germline, CDR1 is SGHAT and CDR2 FQNNGV. This CDR3 is built from 16 residues. The CDR3 reads CASSLWGQGGYNEQVF. Written as DNA, the CDR3 is TGTGCCAGCAGCTTATGGGGACAGGGAGGATACAATGAGCAGGTCTTC.

This clonotype was counted ten times or more. The chain uses TRBV15 and TRBJ2-3; D possibly corresponds to TRBD1 (5 bases). This CDR3 has 14 amino acids. CDR1 is LNHNV and CDR2 is YYDKDF in the germline V gene (reference sequence). Trimming took 0 bases from V and 2 from J, leaving 6 bases between them. CDR3 loop: CATSREGVTDTQYF. The CDR3 DNA reads as TGTGCCACCAGCAGAGAAGGGGTCACAGATACGCAGTATTTT.

This clonotype showed up just a few times. CDR3 nucleotide sequence: TGTGCCAGCAGCGCCCGACAGTTCCAAGAGACCCAGTACTTC. The encoded protein is CASSARQFQETQYF. V and J are TRBV9 and TRBJ2-5; perhaps TRBD1 as D (5 bases). Trimming shortened V by 3 bases and J by 1 base, and 10 bases separated the two germline ends. CDR1 and CDR2 from the germline V gene are SGDLS and YYNGEE. The CDR3 loop spans 14 amino acids.

This chain uses TRBV7-9 with TRBJ2-3, with D perhaps matching TRBD2 (5 bases). The CDR3 spans 15 residues. Germline V gives CDR1 SEHNR, CDR2 FQNEAQ (reference sequence). Trimming took off 0 bases at V and 2 bases at J, with 9 bases between the two ends. CDR3 protein: CASSLAGAATDTQYF. In DNA, the CDR3 is TGTGCCAGCAGCTTAGCGGGAGCTGCCACAGATACGCAGTATTTT.

This clonotype came up many times. V usage is TRBV6-1 and J usage is TRBJ2-1; TRBD2 agrees at 7 bases. Trimming removed 5 bases from V and 0 bases from J; junction bases left unmatched: 7. This CDR3 comprises 16 residues. Germline CDR1 and CDR2: MNHNS and SASEGT. The CDR3, as DNA: TGTGCCAGCAGTCTAGGGAGCGGGGTCTCCTACAATGAGCAGTTCTTC. Amino acid sequence: CASSLGSGVSYNEQFF.

This clonotype was detected many times. The rearrangement links TRBV20-1 to TRBJ2-5, with TRBD1 matching 7 bases. CDR1 is DFQATT, CDR2 SNEGSKA, per germline (reference sequence). The V segment lost 3 bases and the J segment 0 bases; nucleotides outside the gene matches: 4. The CDR3 is 14 residues long. CDR3: CSASPGQYQETQYF. The CDR3 bases are TGCAGTGCTAGTCCGGGACAGTACCAAGAGACCCAGTACTTC.

The chain combines TRBV12-3 or TRBV12-4 with TRBJ2-7, with 8 bases aligning to TRBD1. Losses at the gene ends were 6 bases for V and 2 bases for J; bases not matched to a gene: 21. CDR3 size: 19 residues. In DNA form, the CDR3 reads TGTGCCAGCAGACCCTCCCGGGACAGGAACCCGAGGATGGCCTACGAGCAGTACTTC. Its protein is CASRPSRDRNPRMAYEQYF.

This clonotype was seen at least ten times. The chain carries TRBV10-3 and TRBJ2-5, with D maybe TRBD1 (5 bases). CDR3 length: 11 residues. V was shortened by 4 bases and J by 5 bases, with 5 bases between the two germline ends. The germline gives CDR1 ENHRY, CDR2 SYGVKD. CDR3 sequence: CAISAGETQYF. CDR3 in DNA: TGTGCCATCAGTGCAGGGGAGACCCAGTACTTC.

This clonotype appeared a few times. The CDR3 DNA sequence: TGTGCCAGCAGCTTGGGAGAGGCCGTAAGAGGTAGCAATCAGCCCCAGCATTTT. It yields the protein CASSLGEAVRGSNQPQHF. J is TRBJ1-5 and V is TRBV5-5, with D unclear. Germline V gene data show CDR1 as SGHKS and CDR2 as YYEKEE (reference sequence). CDR3 size: 18 residues. V dropped 0 bases and J dropped 0 bases, with 16 bases sitting between them.

This clonotype was observed many times. The CDR3 coding sequence is TGTGCCAGCAGCCAAGAAGCGGGAGTGGAGACCCAGTACTTC. Translation: CASSQEAGVETQYF. This chain uses TRBV4-2 with TRBJ2-5, with 8 positions matching TRBD2. J gave up 5 bases and V 0 bases, and 2 bases lay outside the gene matches. The CDR3 contains 14 residues. The germline gives CDR1 LGHNA, CDR2 YNFKEQ.

This clonotype came up a few times. The chain uses TRBV19 and TRBJ2-3; no firm D call. The CDR3 is 11 residues long. Deletions cut 10 bases from V and 2 bases from J, with 7 bases between. Germline lookup yields CDR1 LNHDA and CDR2 SQIVND (reference sequence). As DNA, the CDR3 is TGTGCCACCAAACACACAGATACGCAGTATTTT. It codes for CATKHTDTQYF.

This clonotype appeared many times. The CDR3 loop is CASKPGQGNGELFF. The DNA for the CDR3 is TGTGCCAGCAAACCGGGACAGGGGAACGGGGAGCTGTTTTTT. This rearrangement joins TRBV12-3 or TRBV12-4 to TRBJ2-2; 10 bases map to TRBD1. Unmatched junction bases numbered 6, after V lost 7 bases and J lost 7 bases. This CDR3 comprises 14 residues.

This clonotype was seen ten or more times. The chain uses TRBV7-2 and TRBJ1-2; a weak D match, TRBD1 (5 bases). Trimming stripped 5 bases from V and 1 base from J, with 8 bases between. Looked up from germline, CDR1 is SGHTA and CDR2 is FQGNSA. The CDR3 spans 13 residues. CDR3 DNA: TGTGCCAGCAGCGAGCAGGGTAACTATGGCTACACCTTC. Its translation: CASSEQGNYGYTF.

This clonotype was recorded many times. The rearrangement links TRBV10-3 to TRBJ1-2, with unresolved D. The length of the CDR3 is 13 residues. V was pared by 2 bases and J by 2 bases, with 6 bases between. Germline CDR1 reads ENHRY; CDR2 reads SYGVKD. DNA for the CDR3: TGTGCCATCAGTGAGACAGAGAACTATGGCTACACCTTC. As protein: CAISETENYGYTF.